Listed here are 28 T cell receptor beta chains from one sample, sequenced in a study of cytomegalovirus exposure and HLA in healthy donors. Both 60 Vbeta primers and 13 Jbeta primers went into the PCR. TCRdb's table, derived via immunoSEQ multiplex PCR, lists solely in-frame clones and lacks some. Found here are 110,000 to 150,000 clones, roughly 78% of them singletons; the top ten hold over 2.5%. Sample: PBMCs. All receptors derive from a female donor in good health and CMV-seronegative.

The chain carries TRBV18 and TRBJ1-1; 9 nucleotides align to TRBD1. The CDR3 contains 16 residues. V lost 0 bases, J lost 4 bases, and 6 bases stayed unmatched. The germline CDR1 and CDR2 sequences are KGHSH and LQKENI. The CDR3 region is CASSPPLGQGSTEAFF. The CDR3 region has the DNA TGTGCCAGCTCACCACCCTTAGGACAGGGGAGCACTGAAGCTTTCTTT. The variable domain in full, completed from reference TRBV18 and TRBJ1-1, reads NAGVMQNPRHLVRRRGQEARLRCSPMKGHSHVYWYRQLPEEGLKFMVYLQKENIIDESGMPKERFSAEFPKEGPSILRIQQVVRGDSAAYFCASSPPLGQGSTEAFFGQGTRLTVV.

The V and J genes are TRBV7-9 and TRBJ1-1; no firm D call. In germline, CDR1 is SEHNR, CDR2 FQNEAQ (reference sequence). The CDR3 contains 13 residues. V was trimmed by 1 base and J by 4 bases, leaving 7 bases between them. CDR3 in amino acids: CASSLGGLTEAFF. CDR3 in DNA: TGTGCCAGCAGCTTAGGAGGGCTCACTGAAGCTTTCTTT.

The chain uses TRBV4-1 and TRBJ2-1, with 9 bases matching TRBD2. V lost 0 bases, J lost 4 bases, and 7 bases stayed unmatched. Germline V gene sequence: CDR1 MGHRA, CDR2 YSYEKL. The CDR3 sequence is 17 residues long. The CDR3: CASSQDEAGGPYNEQFF. The CDR3 DNA reads TGCGCCAGCAGCCAAGATGAGGCGGGAGGGCCATACAATGAGCAGTTCTTC.

This chain uses TRBV28 with TRBJ2-1; perhaps TRBD1 as D (5 bases). Trimming left V 3 bases short and J 6 bases short, with 12 bases between. The V gene's germline CDR1 is MDHEN and CDR2 SYDVKM. This CDR3 has 14 amino acids. The CDR3 nucleotides are TGTGCCAGCAGTTTGAAGGGGCTCGCCAATGAGCAGTTCTTC. Protein: CASSLKGLANEQFF.

The chain uses TRBV7-2 and TRBJ1-6; D is possibly TRBD1 (5 bases). CDR1 is SGHTA, CDR2 FQGNSA, per germline. V gave up 1 base and J gave up 10 bases, with 14 bases separating them. This CDR3 has 15 residues. This CDR3 is CASSLESDSRSPLHF. CDR3 in DNA: TGTGCCAGCAGCTTAGAATCCGACAGTCGATCACCCCTCCACTTT.

The chain couples TRBV9 to TRBJ2-1, with 9 bases lining up with TRBD2. CDR1 is SGDLS, CDR2 YYNGEE, per germline. This CDR3 region has 17 residues. Trimming removed 0 bases from V and 9 bases from J; junction bases left unmatched: 13. The CDR3 coding sequence is TGTGCCAGCAGCGTAGAGGGGGCGGGAGGGATAAGCGGTGAGCAGTTCTTC. This encodes CASSVEGAGGISGEQFF.

The V and J genes are TRBV5-1 and TRBJ2-3; D is unresolved. The CDR3 covers 13 residues. CDR1 and CDR2 from the germline V gene are SGHRS and YFSETQ. With 6 bases removed from V and 1 base from J, the gap between germline ends came to 9 bases. The CDR3 here is CASNVGGTDTQYF. The CDR3 DNA is TGCGCCAGCAATGTTGGAGGCACAGATACGCAGTATTTT.

The rearrangement links TRBV28 to TRBJ1-1; D is uncertain. V was clipped by 1 base and J by 6 bases, with 12 bases between them. In germline, CDR1 is MDHEN, CDR2 SYDVKM. The CDR3 spans 14 residues. CDR3 nucleotides: TGTGCCAGCAGTTTATCCTTCTTCGGTGCTGAAGCTTTCTTT. Its protein is CASSLSFFGAEAFF. The entire variable domain, with the rest obtained from reference TRBV28 and TRBJ1-1, is as follows: DVKVTQSSRYLVKRTGEKVFLECVQDMDHENMFWYRQDPGLGLRLIYFSYDVKMKEKGDIPEGYSVSREKKERFSLILESASTNQTSMYLCASSLSFFGAEAFFGQGTRLTVV.

The chain has TRBV7-9 and TRBJ1-6, with D perhaps TRBD1 (6 bases). Trimming removed 4 bases at V and 3 bases at J, with 13 bases between. CDR3 length: 16 residues. CDR1 SEHNR and CDR2 FQNEAQ come from the germline V gene (reference sequence). The CDR3 sequence: CASSYTGSYYNSPLHF. CDR3 nucleotides: TGTGCCAGCAGCTACACAGGGAGCTACTATAATTCACCCCTCCACTTT.

The rearrangement links TRBV5-1 to TRBJ2-5, with TRBD1 matching 9 bases. The end of the DNA aligns better with TRBJ2-7, so the J call may be wrong. In germline, CDR1 is SGHRS, CDR2 YFSETQ. The CDR3 is 14 residues long. CDR3 sequence: CASSWGTGTYEQYF. The CDR3 coding sequence is TGCGCCAGCAGCTGGGGGACAGGGACCTACGAGCAGTACTTC.

V is TRBV10-3 and J is TRBJ2-1; a possible D gene is TRBD1 (6 bases). The CDR3 consists of 15 residues. V lost 11 bases and J 10 bases, leaving 27 bases between the germline ends. Per germline, CDR1 ENHRY and CDR2 SYGVKD. The CDR3 DNA reads as TGTGCCGCCCGCGAGCCAGGGGAGAAAACAGGGGAGCAGTTCTTC. It encodes CAAREPGEKTGEQFF.

V and J are TRBV7-9 and TRBJ1-4; TRBD1 aligns across 8 bases. Trimming removed 3 bases from V and 7 bases from J; junction bases left unmatched: 4. CDR1 is SEHNR and CDR2 is FQNEAQ in the germline V gene (reference sequence). CDR3 length: 14 residues. CDR3 sequence (DNA): TGTGCCAGCAGCTTGTCCCAGGGGGCTGAAAAACTGTTTTTT. The encoded protein is CASSLSQGAEKLFF.

The chain recombines TRBV7-9 with TRBJ1-5; 9 bases match TRBD1. The germline V gene encodes CDR1 SEHNR and CDR2 FQNEAQ (reference sequence). This CDR3 comprises 15 residues. The V gene end was trimmed by 5 bases and the J gene end by 2 bases; junction bases not matched to a gene: 4. The CDR3 DNA is TGTGCCAGCAGCAGGACAGGGGTAGGCAATCAGCCCCAGCATTTT. It yields the protein CASSRTGVGNQPQHF.

This chain joins TRBV5-1 and TRBJ2-2; 8 positions agree with TRBD2. The junction had 10 bases not matched to a gene; V was cut back by 5 bases and J by 4 bases. CDR3 length equals 16 residues. Germline values: CDR1 SGHRS, CDR2 YFSETQ. The CDR3 DNA is TGCGCCAGCAGTTTAGCGGGAAAGGTGGGCACCGGGGAGCTGTTTTTT. Translated, it gives CASSLAGKVGTGELFF.

V and J are TRBV13 and TRBJ2-7, with 10 nucleotides matching TRBD2. Trimming cost V 3 bases and J 5 bases; bases outside gene matches: 7. This CDR3 region has 15 residues. Germline lookup yields CDR1 PRHDT and CDR2 FYEKMQ (reference sequence). CDR3 residues: CASSFRSGGAHEQYF. The CDR3 nucleotides read TGTGCCAGCAGCTTTCGAAGCGGGGGGGCCCACGAGCAGTACTTC.

The rearrangement links TRBV6-5 to TRBJ2-7, with a weak D call TRBD2 (5 bases). Trimming stripped 3 bases from V and 3 bases from J, with 18 bases between. Germline CDR1 and CDR2: MNHEY and SVGAGI. There are 16 residues in the CDR3. The CDR3 region is CASSYRLATSFYEQYF. In DNA form, the CDR3 reads TGTGCCAGCAGTTATCGTCTCGCCACTAGTTTCTACGAGCAGTACTTC.

The chain is built from TRBV5-5 and TRBJ2-1, with D hard to call. The germline V gene has CDR1 SGHKS and CDR2 YYEKEE (reference sequence). The CDR3 is made up of 12 amino acids. The ends were cut back, 4 bases at V and 13 bases at J, with 15 bases in the middle. CDR3 DNA: TGTGCCAGCAGCATGGGGTCGGTGAGACAGTTCTTC. It specifies CASSMGSVRQFF.

The chain uses TRBV5-1 and TRBJ2-3; 12 bases are shared with TRBD1. The CDR3 spans 19 residues. In germline, CDR1 is SGHRS, CDR2 YFSETQ. J was trimmed by 5 bases and V by 0 bases; bases with no gene match: 13. CDR3 loop: CASSLGSRWDRGRGDTQYF. The CDR3 DNA follows: TGCGCCAGCAGCTTGGGAAGTAGGTGGGACAGGGGGCGAGGAGATACGCAGTATTTT.

V is TRBV15 and J is TRBJ1-4; 8 nucleotides align to TRBD1. The DNA end is a closer match to TRBJ2-2, so the J assignment may be wrong. The length of the CDR3 is 16 residues. Per the germline V gene, CDR1 is LNHNV and CDR2 is YYDKDF (reference sequence). The CDR3 region has the DNA TGTGCCACCAGCAGAGACCGAGGGACAGGAGACGAGGAGCTGTTTTTT. Translated, it gives CATSRDRGTGDEELFF.

This rearrangement joins TRBV11-2 to TRBJ1-2; TRBD1 might be the D (5 bases). Germline V gene lookup returns CDR1 SGHAT and CDR2 FQNNGV. Trimming shortened V by 2 bases and J by 3 bases, and 10 bases separated the two germline ends. This CDR3 is 14 amino acids long. The CDR3: CASSLPQGHYGYTF. The CDR3 region has the DNA TGTGCCAGCAGCTTACCTCAGGGCCACTATGGCTACACCTTC.

The CDR3 bases are TGTGCCAGTGCCAAAGAGGGGGGGGTGACTGAAGCTTTCTTT. Amino acid sequence: CASAKEGGVTEAFF. The chain couples TRBV6-4 to TRBJ1-1; D might be TRBD1 (6 bases). V lost 9 bases to trimming and J lost 5 bases, with 19 bases between them. Germline-derived CDR1 and CDR2 are MRHNA and SNTAGT. The length of the CDR3 is 14 residues.

The CDR3 DNA reads TGTGCCAGCAGCTTGGGTCAGACACCCGGCGATGAGCAGTTCTTC. This gives the protein CASSLGQTPGDEQFF. The chain is built from TRBV7-9 and TRBJ2-1; the D is unclear. V lost 3 bases to trimming and J lost 8 bases, with 17 bases between them. In germline, CDR1 is SEHNR, CDR2 FQNEAQ (reference sequence). The CDR3 consists of 15 residues.

The chain carries TRBV6-1 and TRBJ2-2; 8 nucleotides line up with TRBD1. The V gene's germline CDR1 is MNHNS and CDR2 SASEGT. CDR3 length: 15 residues. V dropped 5 bases and J dropped 3; count of bases not matched to a gene: 5. Here the CDR3 reads CASSTDRAYTGELFF. For the CDR3, the DNA is TGTGCCAGCAGTACGGACAGGGCATACACCGGGGAGCTGTTTTTT.

V and J are TRBV5-4 and TRBJ1-2; the D gene is possibly TRBD1 (6 bases). The V and J ends lost 4 bases and 2 bases respectively, with 18 bases between them. The germline V gene encodes CDR1 SGHNT and CDR2 YYREEE (reference sequence). This CDR3 spans 16 amino acids. The CDR3 sequence: CASSPGPGHSNYGYTF. The CDR3 nucleotides read TGTGCCAGCAGCCCCGGCCCGGGACACTCAAACTATGGCTACACCTTC.

This clone was recorded a few times. The V and J genes are TRBV5-1 and TRBJ1-4, with 7 bases matching TRBD1. The CDR3 runs 14 residues. J gave up 8 bases and V 1 base, and 5 bases lay outside the gene matches. Germline CDR1 reads SGHRS; CDR2 reads YFSETQ. The CDR3 loop is CASSLTGEREKLFF. Here the CDR3 DNA reads TGCGCCAGCAGCTTGACAGGGGAGCGAGAAAAACTGTTTTTT. The variable domain in full, with the rest retrieved from reference TRBV5-1 and TRBJ1-4, is KAGVTQTPRYLIKTRGQQVTLSCSPISGHRSVSWYQQTPGQGLQFLFEYFSETQRNKGNFPGRFSGRQFSNSRSEMNVSTLELGDSALYLCASSLTGEREKLFFGSGTQLSVL.

The rearrangement uses TRBV6-6 and TRBJ2-2, with TRBD2 as a possible D gene (6 bases). With 7 bases removed from V and 4 bases from J, the gap between germline ends came to 16 bases. This CDR3 has 15 residues. CDR1 and CDR2 (germline): MNHNY, SVGAGI (reference sequence). CDR3 in amino acids: CASNGGVVGTGELFF. CDR3 DNA: TGTGCCAGCAACGGAGGGGTAGTAGGCACCGGGGAGCTGTTTTTT.

The chain joins TRBV1 to TRBJ1-1; TRBD1 was called by the table and not checked on the DNA. TRBV1 is flagged as a pseudogene. The CDR3 is 20 residues long. The CDR3 sequence is CTSSPDRGRAPRCMNTEAFF. DNA of the CDR3: TGCACCAGCAGCCCTGACAGGGGGCGGGCCCCCCGCTGCATGAACACTGAAGCTTTCTTT.

Only one count was recorded for this clone. This chain connects TRBV7-3 to TRBJ1-4; TRBD1 is a possible D gene (6 bases). Per the germline V gene, CDR1 is SGHTA and CDR2 is FQGTGA. V dropped 0 bases and J dropped 0 bases, with 14 bases sitting between them. This CDR3 is 18 amino acids long. This chain's CDR3 is CASSLTGDRSATNEKLFF. In DNA, the CDR3 is TGTGCCAGCAGCTTAACGGGCGACAGGTCCGCAACTAATGAAAAACTGTTTTTT.